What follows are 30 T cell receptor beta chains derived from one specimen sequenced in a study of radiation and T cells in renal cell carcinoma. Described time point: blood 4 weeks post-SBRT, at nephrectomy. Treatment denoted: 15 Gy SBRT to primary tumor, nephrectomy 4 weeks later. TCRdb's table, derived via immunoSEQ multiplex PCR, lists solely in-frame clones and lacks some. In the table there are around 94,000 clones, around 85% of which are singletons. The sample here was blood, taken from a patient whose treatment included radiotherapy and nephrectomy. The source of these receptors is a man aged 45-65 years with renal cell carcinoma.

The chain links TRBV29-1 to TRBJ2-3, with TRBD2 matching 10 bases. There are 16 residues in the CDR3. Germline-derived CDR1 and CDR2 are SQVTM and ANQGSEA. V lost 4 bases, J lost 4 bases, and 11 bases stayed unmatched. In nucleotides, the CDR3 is TGCAGCGTTGTCTTCCAACTAGCGGGGCTCCCAGATACGCAGTATTTT. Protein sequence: CSVVFQLAGLPDTQYF.

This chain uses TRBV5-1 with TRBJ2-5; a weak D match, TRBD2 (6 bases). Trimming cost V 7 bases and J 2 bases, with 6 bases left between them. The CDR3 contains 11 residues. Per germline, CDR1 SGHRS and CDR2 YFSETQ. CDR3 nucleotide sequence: TGCGCCAGCGCGGGACAAGAGACCCAGTACTTC. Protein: CASAGQETQYF.

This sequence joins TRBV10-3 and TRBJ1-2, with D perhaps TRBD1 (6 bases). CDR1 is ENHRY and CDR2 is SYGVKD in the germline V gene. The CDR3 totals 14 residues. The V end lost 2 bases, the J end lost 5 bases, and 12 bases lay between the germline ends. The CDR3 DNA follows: TGTGCCATCAGTGAGGTGACAGGAGATTATGGCTACACCTTC. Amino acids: CAISEVTGDYGYTF.

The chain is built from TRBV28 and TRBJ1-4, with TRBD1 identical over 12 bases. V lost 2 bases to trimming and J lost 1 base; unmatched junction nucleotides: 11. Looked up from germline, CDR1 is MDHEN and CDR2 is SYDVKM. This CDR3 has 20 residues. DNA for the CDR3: TGTGCCAGCAGTTTAGTCTCGGGACAGGGGGCAGGTAGAACTAATGAAAAACTGTTTTTT. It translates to CASSLVSGQGAGRTNEKLFF.

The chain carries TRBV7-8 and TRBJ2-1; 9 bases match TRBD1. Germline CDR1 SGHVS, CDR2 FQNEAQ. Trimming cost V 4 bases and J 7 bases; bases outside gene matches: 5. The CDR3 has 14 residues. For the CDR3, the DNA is TGTGCCAGCAGCTACAACAGGGGGCGAAATGAGCAGTTCTTC. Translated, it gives CASSYNRGRNEQFF.

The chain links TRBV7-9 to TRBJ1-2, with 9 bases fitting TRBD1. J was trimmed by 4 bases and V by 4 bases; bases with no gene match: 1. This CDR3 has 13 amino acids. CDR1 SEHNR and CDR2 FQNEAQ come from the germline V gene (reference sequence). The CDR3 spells CASSWDRAYGYTF. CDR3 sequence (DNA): TGTGCCAGCAGCTGGGACAGGGCCTATGGCTACACCTTC.

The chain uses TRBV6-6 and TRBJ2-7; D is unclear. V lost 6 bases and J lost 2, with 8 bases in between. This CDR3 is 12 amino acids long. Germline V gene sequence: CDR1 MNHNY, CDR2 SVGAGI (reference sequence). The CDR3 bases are TGTGCCAGCAGCGAGACCCCCTACGAGCAGTACTTC. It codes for CASSETPYEQYF.

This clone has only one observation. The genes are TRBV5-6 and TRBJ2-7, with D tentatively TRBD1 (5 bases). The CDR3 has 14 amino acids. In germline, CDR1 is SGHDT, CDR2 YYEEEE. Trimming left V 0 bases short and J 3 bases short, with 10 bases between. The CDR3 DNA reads TGTGCCAGCAGCTTGGACAGGTGGGGCTACGAGCAGTACTTC. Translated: CASSLDRWGYEQYF.

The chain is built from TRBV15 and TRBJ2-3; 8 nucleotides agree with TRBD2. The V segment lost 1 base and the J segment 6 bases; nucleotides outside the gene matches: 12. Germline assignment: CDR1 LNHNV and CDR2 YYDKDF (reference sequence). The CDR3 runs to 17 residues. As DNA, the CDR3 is TGTGCCACCAGCAGAGCGATAGCGGGGCCGGTGGTGGATACGCAGTATTTT. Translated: CATSRAIAGPVVDTQYF. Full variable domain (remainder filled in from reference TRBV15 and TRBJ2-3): DAMVIQNPRYQVTQFGKPVTLSCSQTLNHNVMYWYQQKSSQAPKLLFHYYDKDFNNEADTPDNFQSRRPNTSFCFLDIRSPGLGDTAMYLCATSRAIAGPVVDTQYFGPGTRLTVL.

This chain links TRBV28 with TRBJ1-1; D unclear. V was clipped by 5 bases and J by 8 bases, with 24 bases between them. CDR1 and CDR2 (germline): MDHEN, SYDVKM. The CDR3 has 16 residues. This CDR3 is CASSPEGIGPHSEAFF. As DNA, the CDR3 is TGTGCCAGCAGTCCGGAAGGGATCGGCCCTCATTCCGAAGCTTTCTTT.

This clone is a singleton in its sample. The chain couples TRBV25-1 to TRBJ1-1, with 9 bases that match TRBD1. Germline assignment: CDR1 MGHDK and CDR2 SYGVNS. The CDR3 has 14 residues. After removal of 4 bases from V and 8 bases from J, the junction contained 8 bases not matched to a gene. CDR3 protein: CASSATGTGREAFF. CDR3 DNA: TGTGCCAGCAGTGCCACCGGGACAGGGAGAGAAGCTTTCTTT.

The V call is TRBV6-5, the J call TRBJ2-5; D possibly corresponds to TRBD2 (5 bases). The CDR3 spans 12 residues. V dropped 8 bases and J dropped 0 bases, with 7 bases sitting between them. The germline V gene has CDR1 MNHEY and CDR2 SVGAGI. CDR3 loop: CASVGDQETQYF. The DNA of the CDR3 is TGTGCCAGCGTCGGGGACCAAGAGACCCAGTACTTC.

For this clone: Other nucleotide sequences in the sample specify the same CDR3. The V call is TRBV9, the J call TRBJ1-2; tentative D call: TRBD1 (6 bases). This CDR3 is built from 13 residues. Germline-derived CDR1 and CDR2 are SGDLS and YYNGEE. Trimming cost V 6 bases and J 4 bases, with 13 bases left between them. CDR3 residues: CASTHRDSYGYTF. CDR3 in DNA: TGTGCCAGCACCCACAGGGACTCCTATGGCTACACCTTC.

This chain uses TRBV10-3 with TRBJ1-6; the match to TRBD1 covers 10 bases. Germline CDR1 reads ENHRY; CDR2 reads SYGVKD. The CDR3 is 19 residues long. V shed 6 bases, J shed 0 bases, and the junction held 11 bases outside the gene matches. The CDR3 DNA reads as TGTGCCATCAGGGAAACCGGGACAGGGGACAGCTCCTATAATTCACCCCTCCACTTT. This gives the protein CAIRETGTGDSSYNSPLHF.

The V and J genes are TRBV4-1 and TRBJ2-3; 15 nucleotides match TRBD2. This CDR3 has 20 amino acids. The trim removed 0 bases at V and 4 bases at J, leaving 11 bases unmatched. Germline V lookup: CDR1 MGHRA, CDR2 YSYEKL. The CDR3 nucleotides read TGCGCCAGCAGCCAAGAGCCCGGACTAGCGGGAGGGCGTCAAGCAGATACGCAGTATTTT. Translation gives CASSQEPGLAGGRQADTQYF.

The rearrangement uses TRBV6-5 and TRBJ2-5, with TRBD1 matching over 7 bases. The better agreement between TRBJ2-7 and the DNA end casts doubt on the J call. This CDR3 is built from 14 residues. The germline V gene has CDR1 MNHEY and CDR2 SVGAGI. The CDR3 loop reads CASSQPQGTFEQYF. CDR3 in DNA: TGTGCCAGCAGTCAACCACAGGGGACCTTCGAGCAGTACTTC.

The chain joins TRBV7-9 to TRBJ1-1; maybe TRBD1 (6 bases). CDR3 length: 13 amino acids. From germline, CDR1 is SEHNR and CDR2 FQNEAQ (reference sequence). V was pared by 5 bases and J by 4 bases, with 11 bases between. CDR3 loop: CASSPDSPTEAFF. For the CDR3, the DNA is TGTGCCAGCAGCCCGGACAGCCCCACTGAAGCTTTCTTT.

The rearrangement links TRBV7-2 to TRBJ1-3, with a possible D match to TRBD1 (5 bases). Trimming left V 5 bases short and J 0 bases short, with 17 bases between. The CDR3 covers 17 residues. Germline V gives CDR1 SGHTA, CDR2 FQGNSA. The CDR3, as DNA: TGTGCCAGCAGCCCACGTTCCAGGGATGCCTCTGGAAACACCATATATTTT. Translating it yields CASSPRSRDASGNTIYF.

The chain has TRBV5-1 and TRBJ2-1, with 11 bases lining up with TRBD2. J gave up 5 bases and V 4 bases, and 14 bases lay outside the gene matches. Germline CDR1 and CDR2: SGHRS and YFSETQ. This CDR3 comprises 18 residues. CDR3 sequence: CASSPARVGTSGNNEQFF. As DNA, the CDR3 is TGCGCCAGCAGCCCAGCGAGAGTAGGGACTAGCGGAAACAATGAGCAGTTCTTC. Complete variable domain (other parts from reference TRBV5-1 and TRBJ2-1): KAGVTQTPRYLIKTRGQQVTLSCSPISGHRSVSWYQQTPGQGLQFLFEYFSETQRNKGNFPGRFSGRQFSNSRSEMNVSTLELGDSALYLCASSPARVGTSGNNEQFFGPGTRLTVL.

In DNA form, the CDR3 reads TGTGCCAGCAGCTTGGACAGGGGTTTGGAGGGCTACACCTTC. Its translation: CASSLDRGLEGYTF. The chain employs TRBV5-5 and TRBJ1-2, with TRBD1 matching 7 bases. Germline V gene lookup returns CDR1 SGHKS and CDR2 YYEKEE (reference sequence). With 0 bases clipped from V and 8 bases from J, the junction kept 7 bases outside the gene matches. CDR3 length: 14 amino acids.

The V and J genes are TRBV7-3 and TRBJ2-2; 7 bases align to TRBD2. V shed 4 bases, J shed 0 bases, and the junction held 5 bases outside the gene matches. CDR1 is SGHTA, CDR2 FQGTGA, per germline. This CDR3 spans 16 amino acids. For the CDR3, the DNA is TGTGCCAGCAGCTACCTAGCGGAGACGAACACCGGGGAGCTGTTTTTT. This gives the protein CASSYLAETNTGELFF.

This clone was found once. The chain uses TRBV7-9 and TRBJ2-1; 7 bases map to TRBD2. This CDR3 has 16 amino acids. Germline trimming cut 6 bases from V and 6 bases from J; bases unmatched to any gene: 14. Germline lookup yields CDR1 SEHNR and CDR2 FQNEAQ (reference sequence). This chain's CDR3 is CASSRLAGMSTNEQFF. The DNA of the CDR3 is TGTGCCAGCAGTCGACTAGCCGGCATGTCTACCAATGAGCAGTTCTTC.

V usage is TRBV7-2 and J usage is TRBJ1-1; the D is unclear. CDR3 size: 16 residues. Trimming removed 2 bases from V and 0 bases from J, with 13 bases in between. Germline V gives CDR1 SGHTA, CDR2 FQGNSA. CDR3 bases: TGTGCCAGCAGCTTACAGAGCCCCCACATGAACACTGAAGCTTTCTTT. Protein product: CASSLQSPHMNTEAFF.

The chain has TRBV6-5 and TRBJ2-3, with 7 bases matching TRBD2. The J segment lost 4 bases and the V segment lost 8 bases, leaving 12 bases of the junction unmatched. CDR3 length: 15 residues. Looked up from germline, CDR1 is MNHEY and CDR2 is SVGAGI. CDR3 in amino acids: CASLKGLDFPDTQYF. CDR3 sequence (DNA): TGTGCCAGCCTCAAAGGACTAGATTTCCCAGATACGCAGTATTTT.

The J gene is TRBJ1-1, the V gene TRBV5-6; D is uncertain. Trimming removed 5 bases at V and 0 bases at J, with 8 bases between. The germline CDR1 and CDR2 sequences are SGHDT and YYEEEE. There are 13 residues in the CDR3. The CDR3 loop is CASRIGMNTEAFF. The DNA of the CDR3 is TGTGCCAGCAGGATAGGTATGAACACTGAAGCTTTCTTT. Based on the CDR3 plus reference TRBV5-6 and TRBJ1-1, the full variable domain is DAGVTQSPTHLIKTRGQQVTLRCSPKSGHDTVSWYQQALGQGPQFIFQYYEEEERQRGNFPDRFSGHQFPNYSSELNVNALLLGDSALYLCASRIGMNTEAFFGQGTRLTVV.

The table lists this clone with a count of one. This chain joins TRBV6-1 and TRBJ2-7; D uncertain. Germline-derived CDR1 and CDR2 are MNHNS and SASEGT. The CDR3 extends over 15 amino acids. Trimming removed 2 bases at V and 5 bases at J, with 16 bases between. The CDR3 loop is CASSERFLLRNEQYF. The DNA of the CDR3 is TGTGCCAGCAGTGAAAGGTTTCTGCTTCGGAACGAGCAGTACTTC.

Here the CDR3 DNA reads TGTGCCAGCAGCCTCCGCGGACAGGAGACCTACGAGCAGTACTTC. Encoded protein: CASSLRGQETYEQYF. The gene calls are TRBV27 and TRBJ2-7, with 7 bases fitting TRBD1. The V segment lost 6 bases and the J segment 2 bases; nucleotides outside the gene matches: 10. The CDR3 contains 15 residues. Per germline, CDR1 MNHEY and CDR2 SMNVEV (reference sequence).

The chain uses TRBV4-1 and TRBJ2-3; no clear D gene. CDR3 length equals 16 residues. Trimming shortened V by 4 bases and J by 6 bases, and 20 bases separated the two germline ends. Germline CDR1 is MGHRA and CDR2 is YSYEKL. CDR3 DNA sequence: TGCGCCAGCAGCCCCCAAGAGGCCGGATTAGTGGATACGCAGTATTTT. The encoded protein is CASSPQEAGLVDTQYF.

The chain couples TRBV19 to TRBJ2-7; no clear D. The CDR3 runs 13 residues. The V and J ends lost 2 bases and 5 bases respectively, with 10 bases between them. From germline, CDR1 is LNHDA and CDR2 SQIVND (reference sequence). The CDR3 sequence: CASSILGNDEQYF. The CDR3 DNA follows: TGTGCCAGTAGTATACTAGGGAACGACGAGCAGTACTTC.

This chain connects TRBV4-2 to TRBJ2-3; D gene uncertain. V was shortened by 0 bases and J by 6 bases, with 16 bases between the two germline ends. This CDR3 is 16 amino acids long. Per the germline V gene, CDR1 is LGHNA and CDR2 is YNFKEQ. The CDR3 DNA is TGTGCCAGCAGCCAAGATTTCTTGGCCCCTTTGGATACGCAGTATTTT. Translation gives CASSQDFLAPLDTQYF.